This record concerns one T cell receptor beta chain sequence. This record belongs to a study of CD8 T cells in Susac syndrome. TCR beta sequencing was performed on blood CD8+ and CD4+ T cells. While serving as controls, healthy donors were matched for age and sex. CD8+ and CD4+ T cells were negatively isolated; TEMRA cells were FACS-enriched. RNA was extracted with the RNeasy kit, and a quantity of about 0.45 to 1 ug was reverse transcribed using random hexamers. immunoSEQ multiplex PCR amplified TCR beta CDR3 across 54 Vbeta, 13 Jbeta. TCRdb itself ran the immunoSEQ multiplex PCR reads through MiXCR, one entry per CDR3 protein. The sample has some 110,000 distinct CDR3 sequences; more than 90% are singletons. The V gene lost 5 bases and the J gene lost 5 bases, with 13 bases spanning the gap. Germline V gives CDR1 SGDLS, CDR2 YYNGEE. This CDR3 spans 14 amino acids.

The chain is built from TRBV9 and TRBJ2-2; tentative D call: TRBD1 (6 bases). Sequences were obtained from CD4+ T cells from PBMCs. The sequence was obtained from a human donor in good health. The DNA of the CDR3 is TGTGCCAGCAGTTACGGGACAAGTACCGGGGAGCTGTTTTTT. It translates to CASSYGTSTGELFF. The full variable domain, rest sourced from reference TRBV9 and TRBJ2-2, is DSGVTQTPKHLITATGQRVTLRCSPRSGDLSVYWYQQSLDQGLQFLIQYYNGEERAKGNILERFSAQQFPDLHSELNLSSLELGDSALYFCASSYGTSTGELFFGEGSRLTVL.